This is a list of T cell receptor beta chains from one sample in a study of chemoradiotherapy in HPV16-positive cancers. The table came from immunoSEQ multiplex PCR; TCRdb's copy has only in-frame clones and leaves some out. The profile covers 1,000 or so clones, with around 91% appearing a single time and 3% to 3.5% taken by the ten largest. The sequences come from tumor tissue, collected from a patient who underwent chemoradiotherapy. The receptors here all came from a human donor with HPV-associated anogenital cancer. Each CDR3 is given with its conserved first and last residue. A D gene is named only where the DNA matches it firmly. For some rows the clone size is stated as once, few or many, or as a class when expanded; others skip it.

-,TRBJ2-7,TRBD2,TRBV7-2,TGTGCCAGCAGCTTATTTGGACTAGGCGATGGAGAGCAGTACTTC,CASSLFGLGDGEQYF
-,TRBJ1-2,TRBD1,TRBV28,TGTGCCAGCACCCCAGGGGGGTCCAGGTATGGCTACACCTTC,CASTPGGSRYGYTF
-,TRBJ1-2,-,TRBV5-6,TGTGCCAGCAGCTTGGGACAGCCGAACTATGGCTACACCTTC,CASSLGQPNYGYTF
-,TRBJ1-4,TRBD1,TRBV5-6,TGTGCCAGCAGCCAAACGACAGGGGGAAATGAAAAACTGTTTTTT,CASSQTTGGNEKLFF
once,TRBJ1-1,TRBD1,TRBV6-6,TGTGCCAGCAGTTTAGGACAGGGCACTGAAGCTTTCTTT,CASSLGQGTEAFF
-,TRBJ2-5,TRBD2,TRBV29-1,TGCAGCGTTGAAGCTTCCAGCGGGAGAATGGAGACCCAGTACTTC,CSVEASSGRMETQYF
once,TRBJ2-2,TRBD2,TRBV10-2,TGCGCCAGCACCCTGACTAGCGGGGGGACCGGGGAGCTGTTTTTT,CASTLTSGGTGELFF
-,TRBJ2-5,TRBD2,TRBV7-9,TGTGCCAGCAGCGATAGCGGGGGGTCCGAAGAGACCCAGTACTTC,CASSDSGGSEETQYF
-,TRBJ2-2,-,TRBV19,TGTGCCAGTACCATCCTTCAGGCGAACACCGGGGAGCTGTTTTTT,CASTILQANTGELFF
-,TRBJ1-4,-,TRBV6-5,TGTGCCAGCAGTTACGACACTGCAACTAATGAAAAACTGTTTTTT,CASSYDTATNEKLFF
-,TRBJ2-2,TRBD2,TRBV7-2,TGTGCCAGCAGAAAGGAGGCGGGGGGGCGAGGGGAGCTGTTTTTT,CASRKEAGGRGELFF
-,TRBJ1-5,-,TRBV19,TGTGCCAGTAGTATTGGGGGGGGCCGGGGCAATCAGCCCCAGCATTTT,CASSIGGGRGNQPQHF
-,TRBJ1-2,TRBD1,TRBV7-2,TGTGCCAGCAGCTCCCGGGACAGGCCCCATTATGGCTACACCTTC,CASSSRDRPHYGYTF
once,TRBJ2-3,-,TRBV28,TGTGGCCATAAAGCGGGCCTCTCCACAGATACGCAGTATTTT,CGHKAGLSTDTQYF
-,TRBJ2-7,-,TRBV27,TGTGCCAGCAGTCCAAGAGAGGGACGCTACGAGCAGTACTTC,CASSPREGRYEQYF
-,TRBJ2-2,-,TRBV4-3,TGCGCCAGCAGCCATGAGCATGGAAGTAACACCGGGGAGCTGTTTTTT,CASSHEHGSNTGELFF
-,TRBJ1-1,-,TRBV18,TGTGCCAGCTCACCATTGGACAGAGATTTGACGGGCACTGAAGCTTTCTTT,CASSPLDRDLTGTEAFF
-,TRBJ1-1,-,TRBV9,TGTGCCAGCAGCGTAGATTCGTCTGGTCTGAACACTGAAGCTTTCTTT,CASSVDSSGLNTEAFF
-,TRBJ1-2,-,TRBV5-1,TGCGCCAGCAGCTTGGATCTACGTGGCTACACCTTC,CASSLDLRGYTF
-,TRBJ1-1,-,TRBV28,TGTGCCAGCAGGGGGGCGGGGGGGCCCCAATATGAAGCTTTCTTT,CASRGAGGPQYEAFF
-,TRBJ2-7,TRBD2,TRBV7-8,TGTGCCAGCAGCTTGGAGGGAGGGCCCACCTACGAGCAGTACTTC,CASSLEGGPTYEQYF
-,TRBJ1-1,-,TRBV7-6,TGTGCCAGCAGCGCCAAGTCAAACACTGAAGCTTTCTTT,CASSAKSNTEAFF
-,TRBJ1-5,-,TRBV19,TGTGCCAGTAAGATGGGGGGGAATAGCAATCAGCCCCAGCATTTT,CASKMGGNSNQPQHF
-,TRBJ2-1,-,TRBV28,TGTGCCAGCTCTCTCCCGGGAGCTACCTACAATGAGCAGTTCTTC,CASSLPGATYNEQFF
once,TRBJ2-7,TRBD1,TRBV7-2,TGTGCCAGCAGCTTAGGGATTGGGACAGGGGGCGAGCAGTACTTC,CASSLGIGTGGEQYF
-,TRBJ1-4,-,TRBV28,TGTGCCAGCAGCGATCCTAGGGGACATCGCGAAAAACTGTTTTTT,CASSDPRGHREKLFF
-,TRBJ1-2,-,TRBV5-6,TGTGCCAGCAGGGGGACACAAGCCTATGGCTACACCTTC,CASRGTQAYGYTF
-,TRBJ2-3,-,TRBV6-5,TGTGCCAGCAGTTATACAACCCTCACAGATACGCAGTATTTT,CASSYTTLTDTQYF
-,TRBJ1-1,-,TRBV5-4,TGTGCCAGCAGCGACTTACATCAGAACACTGAAGCTTTCTTT,CASSDLHQNTEAFF
-,TRBJ1-2,-,TRBV20-1,TGCAGTGCTAGGGGGGCTCATGGCTACACCTTC,CSARGAHGYTF
-,TRBJ2-7,-,TRBV10-2,TGCGCCAGCAGGGAGGGCCCCCCAACCTTCTACTACGAGCAGTACTTC,CASREGPPTFYYEQYF
-,TRBJ2-5,TRBD2,TRBV5-4,TGTGCCAGCAGCGGCGGGACTAGCGGGACACAAGAGACCCAGTACTTC,CASSGGTSGTQETQYF
-,TRBJ1-3,-,TRBV6-1,TGTGCCAGCAGTGAAGGGGTCAGGGGTAAAAACACCATATATTTT,CASSEGVRGKNTIYF
-,TRBJ1-5,TRBD1,TRBV5-1,TGCGCCAGCAGCCATCAAGGACAGGGTGGCAATCAGCCCCAGCATTTT,CASSHQGQGGNQPQHF